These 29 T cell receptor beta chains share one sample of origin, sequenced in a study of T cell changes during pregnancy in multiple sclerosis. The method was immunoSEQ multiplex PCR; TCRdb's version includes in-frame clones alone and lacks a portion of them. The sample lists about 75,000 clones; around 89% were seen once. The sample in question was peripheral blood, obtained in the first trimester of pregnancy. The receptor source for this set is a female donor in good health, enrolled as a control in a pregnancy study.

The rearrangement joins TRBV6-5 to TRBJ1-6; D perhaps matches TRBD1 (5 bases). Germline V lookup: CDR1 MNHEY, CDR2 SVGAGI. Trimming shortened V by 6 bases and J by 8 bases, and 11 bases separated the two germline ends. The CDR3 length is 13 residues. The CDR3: CASSNPRDSPLHF. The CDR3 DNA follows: TGTGCCAGCAGCAACCCCAGGGATTCACCCCTCCACTTT.

The CDR3 DNA reads as TGTGCCAGCAGTCCTAGGACAGGGTACAATGAGCAGTTCTTC. Its translation is CASSPRTGYNEQFF. This sequence joins TRBV27 and TRBJ2-1; 8 bases align to TRBD1. The CDR3 loop spans 14 amino acids. Germline V gene lookup returns CDR1 MNHEY and CDR2 SMNVEV (reference sequence). V shed 5 bases, J shed 4 bases, and the junction held 4 bases outside the gene matches.

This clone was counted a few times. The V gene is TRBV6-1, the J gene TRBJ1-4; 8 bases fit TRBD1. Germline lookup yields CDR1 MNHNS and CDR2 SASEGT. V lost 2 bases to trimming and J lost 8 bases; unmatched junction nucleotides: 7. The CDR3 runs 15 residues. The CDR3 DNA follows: TGTGCCAGCAGTGAAAGGACAGGGATTCTGGAAAAACTGTTTTTT. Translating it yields CASSERTGILEKLFF.

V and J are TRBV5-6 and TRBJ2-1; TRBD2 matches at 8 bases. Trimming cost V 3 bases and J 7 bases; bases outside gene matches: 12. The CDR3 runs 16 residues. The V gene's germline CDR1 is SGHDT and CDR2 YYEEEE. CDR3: CASSSKRESVFNEQFF. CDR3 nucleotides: TGTGCCAGCAGCTCCAAGCGGGAGTCCGTTTTTAATGAGCAGTTCTTC.

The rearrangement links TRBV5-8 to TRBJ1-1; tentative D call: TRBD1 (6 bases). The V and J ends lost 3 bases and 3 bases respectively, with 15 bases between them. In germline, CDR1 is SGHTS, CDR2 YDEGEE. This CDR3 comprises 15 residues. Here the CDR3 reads CASSWGLTGDTEAFF. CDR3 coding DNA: TGTGCCAGCAGCTGGGGATTGACAGGCGACACTGAAGCTTTCTTT.

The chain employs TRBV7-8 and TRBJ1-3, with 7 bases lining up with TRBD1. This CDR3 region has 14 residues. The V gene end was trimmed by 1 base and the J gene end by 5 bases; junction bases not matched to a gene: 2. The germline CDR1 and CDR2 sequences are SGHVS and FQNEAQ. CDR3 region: CASSLGDSRNTIYF. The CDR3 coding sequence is TGTGCCAGCAGCTTAGGGGACAGCCGAAACACCATATATTTT. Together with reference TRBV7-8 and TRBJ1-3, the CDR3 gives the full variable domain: GAGVSQSPRYKVAKRGQDVALRCDPISGHVSLFWYQQALGQGPEFLTYFQNEAQLDKSGLPSDRFFAERPEGSVSTLKIQRTQQEDSAVYLCASSLGDSRNTIYFGEGSWLTVV.

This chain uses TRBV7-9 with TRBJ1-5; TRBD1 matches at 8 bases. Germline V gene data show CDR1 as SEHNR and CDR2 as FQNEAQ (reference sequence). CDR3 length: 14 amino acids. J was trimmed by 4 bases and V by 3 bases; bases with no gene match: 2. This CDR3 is CASSFRGLNQPQHF. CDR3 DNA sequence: TGTGCCAGCAGCTTCAGGGGGCTTAATCAGCCCCAGCATTTT.

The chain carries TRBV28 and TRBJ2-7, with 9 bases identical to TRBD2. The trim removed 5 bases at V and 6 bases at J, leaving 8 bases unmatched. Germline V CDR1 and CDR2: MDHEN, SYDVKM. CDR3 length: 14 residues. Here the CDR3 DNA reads TGTGCCAGCAGTGTTGGGACTAGCTCCCGCGAGCAGTACTTC. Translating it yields CASSVGTSSREQYF.

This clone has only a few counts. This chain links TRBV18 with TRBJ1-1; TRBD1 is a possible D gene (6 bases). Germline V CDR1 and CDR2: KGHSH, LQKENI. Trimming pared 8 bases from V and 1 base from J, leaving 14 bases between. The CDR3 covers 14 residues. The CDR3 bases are TGTGCCAGCCTGAGCAGGGGACAGAACACTGAAGCTTTCTTT. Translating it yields CASLSRGQNTEAFF. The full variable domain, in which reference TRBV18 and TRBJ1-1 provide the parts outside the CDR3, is NAGVMQNPRHLVRRRGQEARLRCSPMKGHSHVYWYRQLPEEGLKFMVYLQKENIIDESGMPKERFSAEFPKEGPSILRIQQVVRGDSAAYFCASLSRGQNTEAFFGQGTRLTVV.

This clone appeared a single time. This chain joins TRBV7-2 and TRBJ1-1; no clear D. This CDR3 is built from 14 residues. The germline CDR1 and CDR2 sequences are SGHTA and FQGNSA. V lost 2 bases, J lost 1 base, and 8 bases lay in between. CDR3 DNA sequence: TGTGCCAGCAGCTTATACGCCAGGAACACTGAAGCTTTCTTT. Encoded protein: CASSLYARNTEAFF.

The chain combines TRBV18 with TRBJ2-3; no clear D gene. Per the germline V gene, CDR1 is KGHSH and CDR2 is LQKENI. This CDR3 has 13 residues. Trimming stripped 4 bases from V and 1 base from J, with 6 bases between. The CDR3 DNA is TGTGCCAGCTCACGGCAGGGCACAGATACGCAGTATTTT. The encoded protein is CASSRQGTDTQYF.

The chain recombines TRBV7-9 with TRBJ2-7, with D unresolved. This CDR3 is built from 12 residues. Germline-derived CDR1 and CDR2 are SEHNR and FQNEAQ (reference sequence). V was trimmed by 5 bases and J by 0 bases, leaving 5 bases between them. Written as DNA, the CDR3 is TGTGCCAGCAGCGGTAGCTCCTACGAGCAGTACTTC. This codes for CASSGSSYEQYF.

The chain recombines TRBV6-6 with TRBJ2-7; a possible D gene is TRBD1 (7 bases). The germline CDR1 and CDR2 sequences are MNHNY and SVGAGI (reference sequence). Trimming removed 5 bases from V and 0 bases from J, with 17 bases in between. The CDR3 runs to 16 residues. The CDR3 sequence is CASSKQRGTASYEQYF. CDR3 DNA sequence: TGTGCCAGCAGTAAACAACGCGGGACAGCCTCCTACGAGCAGTACTTC.

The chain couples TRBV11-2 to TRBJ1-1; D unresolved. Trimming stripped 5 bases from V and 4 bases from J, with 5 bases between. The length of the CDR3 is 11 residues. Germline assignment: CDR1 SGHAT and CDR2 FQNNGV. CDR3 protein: CASSPSTEAFF. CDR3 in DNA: TGTGCCAGCAGCCCGTCCACTGAAGCTTTCTTT.

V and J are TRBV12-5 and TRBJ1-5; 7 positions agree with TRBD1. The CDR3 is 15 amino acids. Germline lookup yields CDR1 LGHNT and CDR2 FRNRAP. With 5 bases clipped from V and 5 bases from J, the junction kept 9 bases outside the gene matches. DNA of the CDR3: TGTGCTAGTGGTCGTACCGGGACAGTAGATCAGCCCCAGCATTTT. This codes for CASGRTGTVDQPQHF.

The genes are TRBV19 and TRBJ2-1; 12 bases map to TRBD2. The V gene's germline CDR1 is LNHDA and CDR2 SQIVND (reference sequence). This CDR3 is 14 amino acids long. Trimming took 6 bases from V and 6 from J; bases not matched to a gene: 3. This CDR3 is CASRRTSGTNEQFF. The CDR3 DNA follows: TGTGCCAGTAGGAGGACTAGCGGGACCAATGAGCAGTTCTTC. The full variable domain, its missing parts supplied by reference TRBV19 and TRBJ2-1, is DGGITQSPKYLFRKEGQNVTLSCEQNLNHDAMYWYRQDPGQGLRLIYYSQIVNDFQKGDIAEGYSVSREKKESFPLTVTSAQKNPTAFYLCASRRTSGTNEQFFGPGTRLTVL.

CDR3 protein: CAWSVQSAGNTIYF. For the CDR3, the DNA is TGTGCCTGGAGTGTACAGTCGGCCGGAAACACCATATATTTT. V gene TRBV30 combines with J gene TRBJ1-3, with D hard to call. CDR1 GTSNPN and CDR2 SVGIG come from the germline V gene (reference sequence). V was cut by 0 bases and J by 4 bases, with 10 bases left in between. This CDR3 contains 14 residues.

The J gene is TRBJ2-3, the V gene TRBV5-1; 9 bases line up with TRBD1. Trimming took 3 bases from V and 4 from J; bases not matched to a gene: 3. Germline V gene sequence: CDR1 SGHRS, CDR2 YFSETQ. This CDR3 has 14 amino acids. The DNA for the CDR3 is TGCGCCAGCAGCTCGGGACAGGGCGCAGATACGCAGTATTTT. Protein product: CASSSGQGADTQYF.

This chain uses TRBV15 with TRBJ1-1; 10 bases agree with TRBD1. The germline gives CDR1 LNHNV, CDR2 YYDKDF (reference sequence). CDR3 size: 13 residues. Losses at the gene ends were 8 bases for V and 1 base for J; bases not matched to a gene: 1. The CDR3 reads CATDRGPNTEAFF. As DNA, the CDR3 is TGTGCCACCGACAGGGGGCCGAACACTGAAGCTTTCTTT.

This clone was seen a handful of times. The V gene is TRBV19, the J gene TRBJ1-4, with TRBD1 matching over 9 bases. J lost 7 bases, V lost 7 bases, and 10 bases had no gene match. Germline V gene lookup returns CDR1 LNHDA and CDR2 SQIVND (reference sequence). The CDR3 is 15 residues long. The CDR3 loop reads CASTRGGTGFEKLFF. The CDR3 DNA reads TGTGCCAGTACTCGGGGGGGGACAGGGTTTGAAAAACTGTTTTTT.

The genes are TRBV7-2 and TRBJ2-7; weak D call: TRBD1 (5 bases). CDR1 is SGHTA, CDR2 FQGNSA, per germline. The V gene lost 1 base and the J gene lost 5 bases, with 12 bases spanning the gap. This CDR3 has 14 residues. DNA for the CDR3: TGTGCCAGCAGCTTAGGGTGGGGCACGCACGAGCAGTACTTC. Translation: CASSLGWGTHEQYF.

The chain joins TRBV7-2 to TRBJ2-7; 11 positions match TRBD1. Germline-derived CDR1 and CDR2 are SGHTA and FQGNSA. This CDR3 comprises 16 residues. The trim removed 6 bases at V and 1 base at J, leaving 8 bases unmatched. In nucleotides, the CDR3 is TGTGCCAGCAGATTAACGGGACAGGGGGTTTCCTACGAGCAGTACTTC. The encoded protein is CASRLTGQGVSYEQYF.

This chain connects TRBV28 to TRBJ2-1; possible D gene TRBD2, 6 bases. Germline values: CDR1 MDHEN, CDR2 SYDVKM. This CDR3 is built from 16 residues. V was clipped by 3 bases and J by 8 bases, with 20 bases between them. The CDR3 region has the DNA TGTGCCAGCAGTTTTAGTTGGTCAGGGTGGGGGGATGAGCAGTTCTTC. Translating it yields CASSFSWSGWGDEQFF.

The CDR3 nucleotides are TGTGCCAGTAAAGGGACAGGGTACGGCTACACCTTC. Its translation: CASKGTGYGYTF. This rearrangement joins TRBV6-6 to TRBJ1-2; 9 bases agree with TRBD1. Germline values: CDR1 MNHNY, CDR2 SVGAGI (reference sequence). This CDR3 is 12 amino acids long. After removal of 9 bases from V and 8 bases from J, the junction contained 7 bases not matched to a gene.

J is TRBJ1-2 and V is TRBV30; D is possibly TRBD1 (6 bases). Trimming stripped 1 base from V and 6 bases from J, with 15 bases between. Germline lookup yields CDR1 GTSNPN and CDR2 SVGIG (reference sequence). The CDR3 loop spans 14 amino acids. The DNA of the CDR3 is TGTGCCTGGAGTGAAGGTGGGGGCGCGGATGGCTACACCTTC. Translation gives CAWSEGGGADGYTF.

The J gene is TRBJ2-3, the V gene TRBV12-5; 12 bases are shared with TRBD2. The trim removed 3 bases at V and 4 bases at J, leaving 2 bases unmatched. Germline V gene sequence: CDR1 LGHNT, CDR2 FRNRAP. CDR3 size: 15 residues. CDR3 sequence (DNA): TGTGCTAGTGGTTTCGGGACTAGCGGGCCAGATACGCAGTATTTT. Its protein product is CASGFGTSGPDTQYF. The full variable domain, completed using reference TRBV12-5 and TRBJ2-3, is DARVTQTPRHKVTEMGQEVTMRCQPILGHNTVFWYRQTMMQGLELLAYFRNRAPLDDSGMPKDRFSAEMPDATLATLKIQPSEPRDSAVYFCASGFGTSGPDTQYFGPGTRLTVL.

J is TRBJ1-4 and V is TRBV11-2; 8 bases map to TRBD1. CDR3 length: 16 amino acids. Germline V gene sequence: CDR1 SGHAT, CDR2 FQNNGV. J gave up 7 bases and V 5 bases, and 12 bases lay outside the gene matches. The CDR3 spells CASSPRQGRSTEKLFF. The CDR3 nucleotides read TGTGCCAGCAGCCCGCGACAGGGGAGGTCTACTGAAAAACTGTTTTTT.

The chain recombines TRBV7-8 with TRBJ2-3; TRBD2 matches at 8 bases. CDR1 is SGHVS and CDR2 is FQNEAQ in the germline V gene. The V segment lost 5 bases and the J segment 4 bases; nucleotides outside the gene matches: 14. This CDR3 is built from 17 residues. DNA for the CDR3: TGTGCCAGCAGCCCGGGAATAGCGGGGATAACGGCAGATACGCAGTATTTT. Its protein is CASSPGIAGITADTQYF.

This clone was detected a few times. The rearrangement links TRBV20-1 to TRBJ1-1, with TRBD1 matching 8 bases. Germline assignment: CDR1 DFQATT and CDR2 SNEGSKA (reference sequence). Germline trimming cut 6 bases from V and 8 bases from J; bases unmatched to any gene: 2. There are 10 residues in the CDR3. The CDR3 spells CSAWTGEAFF. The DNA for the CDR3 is TGCAGTGCGTGGACAGGGGAAGCTTTCTTT.